The source of this T cell receptor (beta chain) is a study of cytomegalovirus exposure and HLA in healthy donors. The CDR3 contains 15 residues. Germline CDR1 and CDR2: MNHNY and SVGAGI (reference sequence). V gave up 5 bases and J gave up 2 bases, with 13 bases separating them. The PCR made use of 60 Vbeta and 13 Jbeta primers. Only in-frame clones appear in the TCRdb table, and some are missing; sequencing was by immunoSEQ multiplex PCR. The profile shows more than 80,000 clones, approximately 80% of them singletons. The receptor was derived from a woman in her 40s in good health and CMV-seropositive. Sequencing input: PBMCs. The chain carries TRBV6-6 and TRBJ2-1; D gene ambiguous. The CDR3 coding sequence is TGTGCCAGCAGTCCCCCCGGGTATACCTACAATGAGCAGTTCTTC. Translation: CASSPPGYTYNEQFF.